A selection of T cell receptor beta chains follows, all from one sample in a study of cytomegalovirus exposure and HLA in healthy donors. Profiled with immunoSEQ multiplex PCR; TCRdb holds only in-frame clones, not every one. The top ten clones hold more than 12% of a sample with 200,000 to 250,000 clones, roughly 83% of them seen once. The specimen was PBMCs. These receptors all come from a woman aged 30 to 39 in good health and CMV-seropositive. Each CDR3 is given with its conserved first and last residue. The D gene is left open where the match is weak. A clone size is listed for some rows: how often the clone was seen (once, few, many), or a class if it is expanded.

>TRBJ2-7|TRBD2|TRBV15|.
CATRTSGSYSYEQYF
TGTGCCACGCGTACTAGCGGGAGTTATTCCTACGAGCAGTACTTC
>TRBJ2-1|TRBD1|TRBV5-4|.
CASSLRTGVNEQFF
TGTGCCAGCAGCTTGCGGACAGGGGTCAATGAGCAGTTCTTC
>TRBJ2-1|.|TRBV6-5|.
CASRPYRGQFF
TGTGCCAGCAGACCATACAGAGGGCAGTTCTTC
>TRBJ1-4|.|TRBV5-6|.
CASSLPTGREKLFF
TGTGCCAGCAGCTTGCCCACCGGGAGGGAAAAACTGTTTTTT
>TRBJ1-2|TRBD1|TRBV2|.
CASSLRQGVYGYTF
TGTGCCAGCAGTCTCCGACAGGGAGTCTATGGCTACACCTTC
>TRBJ1-1|.|TRBV6-5|.
CATGPAQGTEAFF
TGTGCCACCGGTCCTGCGCAGGGAACTGAAGCTTTCTTT
>TRBJ2-2|TRBD2|TRBV11-2|.
CASSLVAGATGELFF
TGTGCCAGCAGCTTAGTAGCGGGAGCGACCGGGGAGCTGTTTTTT
>TRBJ2-5|.|TRBV25-1|once
CASSEPYWEQETQYF
TGTGCCAGCAGTGAACCATACTGGGAACAAGAGACCCAGTACTTC
>TRBJ2-7|.|TRBV6-1|.
CASSSRGAYEQYF
TGTGCCAGCAGTTCCCGAGGAGCCTACGAGCAGTACTTC
>TRBJ2-7|TRBD2|TRBV13|.
CASSLGLAGEREQYF
TGTGCCAGCAGCCTTGGACTAGCGGGAGAACGGGAGCAGTACTTC
>TRBJ2-7|.|TRBV28|.
CASSQLHGGYEQYF
TGTGCCAGCAGTCAACTTCATGGGGGTTACGAGCAGTACTTC
>TRBJ2-1|TRBD2|TRBV6-1|.
CASSLAASSYNEQFF
TGTGCCAGCAGCCTAGCGGCCAGCTCCTACAATGAGCAGTTCTTC
>TRBJ1-1|.|TRBV30|few
CAWSVSVNTEAFF
TGTGCCTGGAGTGTATCGGTGAACACTGAAGCTTTCTTT
>TRBJ2-1|.|TRBV7-6|.
CASSLASGTYNEQFF
TGTGCCAGCAGCTTAGCAAGTGGCACCTACAATGAGCAGTTCTTC
>TRBJ2-1|.|TRBV11-3|.
CASSFRTMYNEQFF
TGTGCCAGCAGCTTTCGTACTATGTACAATGAGCAGTTCTTC
>TRBJ2-2|.|TRBV7-9|.
CANSKTGADGELFF
TGTGCCAACTCCAAGACGGGGGCTGACGGGGAGCTGTTTTTT